This T cell receptor beta chain was observed in a study of T cell responses to AZD1222 COVID-19 vaccine. Here immunoSEQ multiplex PCR was the method, and the copy in TCRdb shows in-frame clones only, minus some. The profile shows 100,000 to 150,000 clones, approximately 87% of them singletons. Remarks on this clone: What it binds is not known.

Germline CDR1 and CDR2: MDHEN and SYDVKM. The V and J ends lost 3 bases and 2 bases respectively, with 11 bases between them. This CDR3 spans 14 amino acids. Whole-study results and caveats: Epitopes outside B.1.351 and B.1.1.7 mutated regions reportedly drew nearly half of spike TCRs. Baseline serostatus was positive in only 5 to 7 AZD1222 recipients. Vaccine-associated CD4 TCRs spanned spike, dominant at 160-218 and 743-854. The donor cohort was predominantly white British with a female majority, and clonal diversity may have been underestimated.

The chain joins TRBV28 to TRBJ2-7; tentatively, D is TRBD1 (5 bases). Source: peripheral blood, taken on day 0 of AZD1222 vaccination. The TCR was taken from an adult in good health. The DNA for the CDR3 is TGTGCCAGCAGTTTGGTACAGGCCACCTACGAGCAGTACTTC. Its translation is CASSLVQATYEQYF.